The 25 T cell receptor beta chains below come from one sample, sequenced in a study of graft-versus-host responses after intestinal transplantation. Their target antigens are unknown. This table comes from immunoSEQ multiplex PCR, and its TCRdb copy is limited to in-frame clones, with some not included. The sample has approximately 99,000 clones; 91% are singletons. The starting material was unstimulated CD4+ T cells sorted from spleen or lymph node cells, obtained before transplant. These receptors were obtained from a human donor who was the organ donor for an intestinal transplant.

The chain employs TRBV6-5 and TRBJ2-7; the match to TRBD2 covers 7 bases. The CDR3 consists of 14 residues. Germline-derived CDR1 and CDR2 are MNHEY and SVGAGI. V was pared by 6 bases and J by 6 bases, with 11 bases of the junction left unmatched. This chain's CDR3 is CASSPTRGRGEQYF. CDR3 nucleotides: TGTGCCAGCAGCCCAACGCGGGGGAGGGGCGAGCAGTACTTC.

This clone has a single count. DNA of the CDR3: TGTGCCAGCAGCCTGAGTGCGGAGCAGCCCCAGCATTTT. It yields the protein CASSLSAEQPQHF. The chain has TRBV4-2 and TRBJ1-5; no firm D call. Trimming took off 4 bases at V and 7 bases at J, with 11 bases between the two ends. The CDR3 has 13 residues. Germline lookup yields CDR1 LGHNA and CDR2 YNFKEQ.

The table lists this clone with a count of one. The CDR3 nucleotides are TGTGCCTGGAATTGGGACAGGGCCACTGAAGCTTTCTTT. It encodes CAWNWDRATEAFF. The V and J genes are TRBV30 and TRBJ1-1; 9 bases are shared with TRBD1. The ends lost 4 bases at V and 4 bases at J; junction bases unmatched: 4. The V gene's germline CDR1 is GTSNPN and CDR2 SVGIG (reference sequence). The CDR3 extends over 13 amino acids.

The CDR3 DNA is TGTGCCAGTAGTATTGGTCAGTCTTATGGCTACACCTTC. Its protein product is CASSIGQSYGYTF. V usage is TRBV19 and J usage is TRBJ1-2; D remains unclear. CDR1 and CDR2 from the germline V gene are LNHDA and SQIVND (reference sequence). This CDR3 region has 13 residues. V dropped 3 bases and J dropped 5 bases, with 10 bases sitting between them.

V gene TRBV9 combines with J gene TRBJ2-3, with 8 bases aligning to TRBD2. With 6 bases clipped from V and 1 base from J, the junction kept 10 bases outside the gene matches. The germline gives CDR1 SGDLS, CDR2 YYNGEE. This CDR3 has 16 amino acids. In nucleotides, the CDR3 is TGTGCCAGCAACCCCGGGGGGGCTACCCGCACAGATACGCAGTATTTT. This translates into CASNPGGATRTDTQYF.

V gene TRBV30 combines with J gene TRBJ1-1; 8 bases line up with TRBD1. The CDR3 has 15 amino acids. Germline loops: CDR1 GTSNPN, CDR2 SVGIG (reference sequence). The ends lost 3 bases at V and 4 bases at J; junction bases unmatched: 10. The DNA of the CDR3 is TGTGCCTGGAGCCGCCTCAGGGGGCGGGCCACTGAAGCTTTCTTT. Its translation is CAWSRLRGRATEAFF.

The rearrangement joins TRBV5-1 to TRBJ2-6; perhaps TRBD1 as D (6 bases). V lost 2 bases, J lost 0 bases, and 21 bases lay in between. This CDR3 has 20 amino acids. Germline V gives CDR1 SGHRS, CDR2 YFSETQ. The CDR3 loop reads CASSLSRTDSFYSGANVLTF. As DNA, the CDR3 is TGCGCCAGCAGCTTATCTCGGACAGACTCCTTTTACTCTGGGGCCAACGTCCTGACTTTC.

This clone was counted a single time. CDR3 amino acids: CASSSRTGRVREETQYF. The DNA for the CDR3 is TGTGCCAGCAGCTCCAGGACAGGAAGGGTACGGGAAGAGACCCAGTACTTC. The genes are TRBV7-2 and TRBJ2-5; TRBD1 aligns across 7 bases. The CDR3 runs to 17 residues. From germline, CDR1 is SGHTA and CDR2 FQGNSA. With V trimmed by 4 bases and J by 3 bases, 14 bases remained unmatched.

The V and J genes are TRBV19 and TRBJ2-7; 13 bases match TRBD2. This CDR3 has 17 residues. Per germline, CDR1 LNHDA and CDR2 SQIVND (reference sequence). J lost 3 bases, V lost 2 bases, and 7 bases had no gene match. The CDR3 coding sequence is TGTGCCAGTAGTATAAGACGGACTAGCGGGGGACGCTACGAGCAGTACTTC. Its translation: CASSIRRTSGGRYEQYF.

The rearrangement links TRBV7-2 to TRBJ2-3; TRBD2 matches 12 bases. CDR1 and CDR2 from the germline V gene are SGHTA and FQGNSA. V dropped 3 bases and J dropped 2; count of bases not matched to a gene: 6. This CDR3 has 17 residues. Here the CDR3 DNA reads TGTGCCAGCAGCTTGCAACTAGCGGGGGGTTACACAGATACGCAGTATTTT. Protein sequence: CASSLQLAGGYTDTQYF.

The chain couples TRBV11-2 to TRBJ2-1; 8 nucleotides agree with TRBD2. Germline V gene lookup returns CDR1 SGHAT and CDR2 FQNNGV. The CDR3 covers 15 residues. V lost 2 bases and J lost 3; bases outside the gene matches: 3. In DNA, the CDR3 is TGTGCCAGCAGCTTACTCCGGGGGGGCTACAATGAGCAGTTCTTC. Protein product: CASSLLRGGYNEQFF.

The V gene is TRBV11-2, the J gene TRBJ1-1; maybe TRBD1 (6 bases). CDR1 and CDR2 from the germline V gene are SGHAT and FQNNGV. V was pared by 3 bases and J by 6 bases, with 17 bases between. The CDR3 totals 15 residues. This CDR3 reads CASSFADSGASEAFF. CDR3 in DNA: TGTGCCAGCAGCTTCGCAGATTCAGGGGCGTCTGAAGCTTTCTTT. Together with reference TRBV11-2 and TRBJ1-1, the CDR3 gives the full variable domain: EAGVAQSPRYKIIEKRQSVAFWCNPISGHATLYWYQQILGQGPKLLIQFQNNGVVDDSQLPKDRFSAERLKGVDSTLKIQPAKLEDSAVYLCASSFADSGASEAFFGQGTRLTVV.

The V and J genes are TRBV25-1 and TRBJ2-4, with 8 bases aligning to TRBD1. The CDR3 extends over 16 amino acids. The J segment lost 4 bases and the V segment lost 5 bases, leaving 10 bases of the junction unmatched. Per germline, CDR1 MGHDK and CDR2 SYGVNS. In nucleotides, the CDR3 is TGTGCCAGCAGTCAACCAACCGGGACAGGAAAAAACATTCAGTACTTC. This encodes CASSQPTGTGKNIQYF.

The genes are TRBV4-2 and TRBJ2-1; a possible D gene is TRBD1 (6 bases). Germline V gives CDR1 LGHNA, CDR2 YNFKEQ. V lost 5 bases and J 7 bases, leaving 21 bases between the germline ends. The CDR3 is made up of 16 amino acids. The CDR3 loop is CASSVTQGGFRNEQFF. The CDR3 nucleotides are TGTGCCAGCAGCGTTACACAGGGTGGATTTAGGAATGAGCAGTTCTTC.

This clone was seen a single time. CDR3: CASSLPGQGTGNTIYF. The CDR3 DNA follows: TGTGCCAGTAGTTTGCCGGGACAGGGGACTGGAAACACCATATATTTT. The chain carries TRBV19 and TRBJ1-3; TRBD1 matches at 10 bases. With 5 bases clipped from V and 2 bases from J, the junction kept 6 bases outside the gene matches. Germline V gene data show CDR1 as LNHDA and CDR2 as SQIVND (reference sequence). The CDR3 has 16 amino acids.

The sample holds one count of this clone. The V call is TRBV7-9, the J call TRBJ1-4; 9 bases align to TRBD1. Trimming took 5 bases from V and 4 from J; bases not matched to a gene: 11. The CDR3 is made up of 17 amino acids. Germline CDR1 is SEHNR and CDR2 is FQNEAQ (reference sequence). CDR3 coding DNA: TGTGCCAGCAGCGGCGAACAGGGGGCATCGAGTAATGAAAAACTGTTTTTT. This codes for CASSGEQGASSNEKLFF.

The gene calls are TRBV4-3 and TRBJ2-5, with TRBD2 matching 7 bases. The junction had 7 bases not matched to a gene; V was cut back by 1 base and J by 5 bases. CDR1 is LGHNA and CDR2 is YSLEER in the germline V gene. CDR3 length: 15 residues. DNA for the CDR3: TGCGCCAGCAGCCAAGTTCAGGGAGCGGGGGAGACCCAGTACTTC. Translation gives CASSQVQGAGETQYF.

The J gene is TRBJ1-2, the V gene TRBV19; D is perhaps TRBD1 (6 bases). Germline loops: CDR1 LNHDA, CDR2 SQIVND (reference sequence). V was trimmed by 4 bases and J by 4 bases, leaving 7 bases between them. The CDR3 is 12 residues long. This chain's CDR3 is CASSKDSYGYTF. In DNA, the CDR3 is TGTGCCAGTAGTAAGGACAGCTATGGCTACACCTTC.

This rearrangement joins TRBV7-3 to TRBJ2-3; TRBD1 agrees at 7 bases. The CDR3 covers 16 residues. V lost 5 bases and J lost 0; bases outside the gene matches: 8. Per the germline V gene, CDR1 is SGHTA and CDR2 is FQGTGA. The DNA for the CDR3 is TGTGCCAGCAGCCTCACAGGGGTAACTAGCACAGATACGCAGTATTTT. This codes for CASSLTGVTSTDTQYF.

The J gene is TRBJ1-4, the V gene TRBV4-2; tentatively, D is TRBD1 (6 bases). The CDR3 is 16 residues long. Trimming cost V 1 base and J 3 bases, with 12 bases left between them. CDR1 LGHNA and CDR2 YNFKEQ come from the germline V gene. CDR3 sequence: CASSQAGGLANEKLFF. The CDR3 nucleotides read TGTGCCAGCAGCCAAGCGGGGGGCCTCGCTAATGAAAAACTGTTTTTT.

This rearrangement joins TRBV7-3 to TRBJ2-1; 10 positions agree with TRBD2. The V and J ends lost 0 bases and 7 bases, in that order; junction bases with no gene match: 0. Germline-derived CDR1 and CDR2 are SGHTA and FQGTGA. There are 14 residues in the CDR3. CDR3 sequence: CASSLTLAGNEQFF. The CDR3 nucleotides read TGTGCCAGCAGCTTAACACTAGCGGGGAATGAGCAGTTCTTC.

The chain has TRBV7-3 and TRBJ2-2; 12 nucleotides agree with TRBD2. Trimming removed 6 bases from V and 5 bases from J; junction bases left unmatched: 1. The germline V gene has CDR1 SGHTA and CDR2 FQGTGA. The CDR3 is 14 amino acids. The CDR3 coding sequence is TGTGCCAGCAGACTAGCGGGGGGAACCGGGGAGCTGTTTTTT. This translates into CASRLAGGTGELFF.

The chain's CDR3 is CASSYLPGLAGGPSYEQYF. The DNA of the CDR3 is TGTGCCAGCAGTTATCTCCCGGGACTAGCGGGGGGGCCTAGTTACGAGCAGTACTTC. This chain joins TRBV27 and TRBJ2-7; the match to TRBD2 covers 16 bases. CDR3 length: 19 amino acids. Germline trimming cut 4 bases from V and 4 bases from J; bases unmatched to any gene: 13. Germline V gene sequence: CDR1 MNHEY, CDR2 SMNVEV (reference sequence).

The chain carries TRBV4-3 and TRBJ2-1; 13 nucleotides line up with TRBD2. The CDR3 spans 15 residues. V lost 4 bases to trimming and J lost 12 bases; unmatched junction nucleotides: 9. Germline V CDR1 and CDR2: LGHNA, YSLEER. In DNA form, the CDR3 reads TGCGCCAGCAGCCCGACTAGCGGGGGGCCTCCCGGGCAGTTCTTC. It is translated as CASSPTSGGPPGQFF.

V usage is TRBV27 and J usage is TRBJ2-2, with 9 bases identical to TRBD1. In germline, CDR1 is MNHEY, CDR2 SMNVEV (reference sequence). The CDR3 loop spans 17 amino acids. With V trimmed by 8 bases and J by 4 bases, 14 bases remained unmatched. The CDR3 here is CASRLRDRERVTGELFF. As DNA, the CDR3 is TGTGCCAGCCGACTCCGGGACAGGGAAAGGGTCACCGGGGAGCTGTTTTTT.